This T cell receptor beta chain was sequenced for a study of CD8 T cells in Susac syndrome. V was clipped by 6 bases and J by 5 bases, with 14 bases between them. The CDR3 is made up of 13 amino acids. RNA in amounts of roughly 0.5 to 1 ug was reverse transcribed with random hexamers. In TCRdb, the immunoSEQ multiplex PCR reads were re-called with MiXCR into one record per CDR3 protein. The sample carries some 90,000 distinct CDR3 sequences, over 85% recorded once. Healthy donors were controls matched for age and sex. TEMRA cells were FACS-enriched, and CD8+ and CD4+ T cells were isolated negatively. This sequence originates from a human donor in good health. Sequencing was carried out using CD8+ T cells from PBMCs. The chain recombines TRBV12-3 or TRBV12-4 with TRBJ2-7; tentative D call: TRBD1 (6 bases). DNA of the CDR3: TGTGCCAGCAGGATCCAGGGGAGCCACGAGCAGTACTTC. Translating it yields CASRIQGSHEQYF.